This T cell receptor (beta chain) comes out of a study of blood T cell repertoires in COVID-19. Study background: The origin of the acute and convalescent COVID-19 samples was the United States, Italy and Spain.

The CDR3 contains 15 residues. With V trimmed by 4 bases and J by 6 bases, 11 bases remained unmatched. In germline, CDR1 is SGHVS, CDR2 FQNEAQ. Cohorts were determined from participant-reported clinical history. Original data processing: Reference gene primer amplification in the assay estimated nucleated cell counts. The repertoire was sequenced with immunoSEQ multiplex PCR; TCRdb's copy has only in-frame clones and lacks some. That table supplies the V and J calls and clone size; D and trimming were determined from the DNA. The sample holds a few hundred thousand clones, more than 75% seen once. Sequences were obtained from PBMCs or T cells enriched from blood (not recorded which). The V gene is TRBV7-8, the J gene TRBJ2-7; 8 bases line up with TRBD1. The clonotype comes from a woman between 40 and 50 years old who had recovered from COVID-19. DNA for the CDR3: TGTGCCAGCAGCTGGGTACAGGGGGGCCTAGGCGAGCAGTACTTC. Protein sequence: CASSWVQGGLGEQYF.